These T cell receptor beta chains were read from a single sample in a study of cytomegalovirus exposure and HLA in healthy donors. The repertoire was sequenced with immunoSEQ multiplex PCR; TCRdb's copy has only in-frame clones and lacks some. The table has tens of thousands of clones, roughly 90% seen once. Sequenced sample: PBMCs. The receptors were sampled from a woman in her late teens or twenties in good health and CMV-seronegative. The conserved cysteine and the conserved F or W are not part of the CDR3 here. Fields, in order: V gene, CDR3 protein.

>TRBV28
ASRQENTEAF
>TRBV30
AWSTSDTQY
>TRBV19
ASSRGGPPNYEQY
>TRBV5-6
ASSLPQGGSYEQY
>TRBV19
ASTRASQAVEQY
>TRBV6-5
ASRLDRGAHYGYT
>TRBV7-9
ASSVRARAGSSYNEQF
>TRBV4-2
ASSQDLVLQTNPQNEQF
>TRBV19
ASSTHRANYGYT
>TRBV11-2
ASSLGRGRLDQPQH
>TRBV4-1
ASSHQGTSTYEQY
>TRBV11-2
ASSWGRANTEAF
>TRBV6-1
ASRPTGANEKLF
>TRBV5-6
ASSAAGEQY
>TRBV7-9
ASRRGTTSSYEQY
>TRBV28
ASTLWGRGETQY
>TRBV18
ASSPGENQPQH
>TRBV5-1
ASSPTGDTEAF
>TRBV6-5
ASSESFEYPEQY
>TRBV6-5
ASSYRRGTEAF
>TRBV11-2
ASSLIVGTGELF
>TRBV27
ASSFTRTGQGNEKLF
>TRBV10-3
AITSGGSSYNEQF
>TRBV6-1
ASKRAEISNQPQH
>TRBV7-6
ASRVTSGRAGPDTQY
>TRBV30
ACAGGAGNEKLF
>TRBV4-1
ASSPGTSGQETQY
>TRBV29-1
SVDSGSYNEQF
>TRBV6-4
ASSDGSGMGRGYGYT
>TRBV7-9
ASSLTSGSTGELF
>TRBV5-1
ASSLTAAWDQPQH
>TRBV18
ASSPDINQPQH
>TRBV19
AQRGGISNQPQH
>TRBV11-2
ASSSEGTLQETQY
>TRBV5-4
ASSPSPSNTGELF
>TRBV19
ASSPGTGGLKKLF
>TRBV6-1
ASSEGLSYEQY
>TRBV5-1
ASSPEMRGSTDTQY
>TRBV19
ASRRQGGTEAF
>TRBV27
ASRWDRGLPNEKLF
>TRBV5-1
ASRQAGGHTIYNEQF
>TRBV6-5
ASTRRAGLTDTQY
>TRBV5-1
ASSPWRTARSVYEQY
>TRBV11-2
ASRDRDRGYEQY
>TRBV27
ASSSLDSYSYNEQF
>TRBV18
ASSPRDRLRETQY
>TRBV30
AWTPGSTGTPHEQF
>TRBV10-3
ASSGQGRSYT
>TRBV5-1
ASSSLAAGRETQY
>TRBV27
ASSLLGQGAYEQY
>TRBV21-1
ASTSGSYEQY
>TRBV19
ASSIGGQYTGELF
>TRBV6-1
ASTLLDSYGYT
>TRBV19
ASFRAGGYT
>TRBV15
ATSRVPGQGEEKLF
>TRBV7-2
ASSLDSSRGLETQY
>TRBV10-3
ATRRHSGTGDYEQY
>TRBV30
AWSVLSGGDEQY
>TRBV30
AWTQTENYGYT
>TRBV6-1
ASSEVAGTGLGTDTQY